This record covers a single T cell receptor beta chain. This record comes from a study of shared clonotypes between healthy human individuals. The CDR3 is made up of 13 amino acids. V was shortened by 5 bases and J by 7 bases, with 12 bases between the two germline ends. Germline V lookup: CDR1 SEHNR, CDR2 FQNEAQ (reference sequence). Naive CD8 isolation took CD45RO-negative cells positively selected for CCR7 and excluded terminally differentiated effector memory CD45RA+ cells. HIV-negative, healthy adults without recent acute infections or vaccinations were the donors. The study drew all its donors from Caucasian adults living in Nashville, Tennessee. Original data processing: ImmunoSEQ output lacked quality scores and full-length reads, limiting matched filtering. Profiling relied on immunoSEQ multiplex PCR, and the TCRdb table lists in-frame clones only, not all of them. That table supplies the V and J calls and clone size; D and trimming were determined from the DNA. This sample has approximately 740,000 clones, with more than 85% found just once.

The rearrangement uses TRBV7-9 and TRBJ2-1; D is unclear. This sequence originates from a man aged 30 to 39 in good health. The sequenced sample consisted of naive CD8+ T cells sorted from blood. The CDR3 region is CASSQPRFNEQFF. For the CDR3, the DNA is TGTGCCAGCAGCCAGCCGAGATTTAATGAGCAGTTCTTC.